Listed here is a single T cell receptor (beta chain). The target antigen is unknown. Original analysis: ImmunoSEQ only sent back junction sequences with no quality scores, so filtering was done differently. Assay used: immunoSEQ multiplex PCR; TCRdb lists only in-frame clones, some missing. The V and J calls and clone size are taken from that table; D and trimming were inferred from the DNA. This repertoire shows millions of clones, 80% to 95% found once; its top ten account for about 0.41%. This entry comes from a study of shared clonotypes between healthy human individuals. Across the whole study: Three plates were used per donor for CD4 naive, three for CD4 memory, two for CD8 naive and one for CD8 memory.

Study conclusions and caveats: A handful of donors had around 5.2% of their naive CD4 clonotypes in common. Investigators collected only blood, and repertoires in tissues likely differ.

This CDR3 comprises 15 residues. Germline lookup yields CDR1 MDHEN and CDR2 SYDVKM. Deletions cut 4 bases from V and 6 bases from J, with 16 bases between. V gene TRBV28 combines with J gene TRBJ2-1; D uncertain. Input material: naive CD4+ T cells from PBMCs. As to subset: CD45RA+ positively selected. The receptor was isolated from a man younger than 35 in good health. Some clones in this sample may be carry-over from other donors' samples. The CDR3: CASSSNGNPPNEQFF. CDR3 bases: TGTGCCAGCAGTTCAAACGGTAATCCCCCCAATGAGCAGTTCTTC.